This T cell receptor beta chain was observed in a study of identical twins. Points from the study as a whole: A partial confounding effect on zero-insertion analyses could come from invariant MAIT and iNKT cells. Less excess twin sharing appeared in beta out-of-frame sequences.

The ends lost 3 bases at V and 2 bases at J; junction bases unmatched: 7. CDR3 size: 16 residues. Template switching, a step in the protocol, added a universal primer site, and cDNA carried unique molecular identifiers. MiXCR, run by TCRdb on the 5' RACE reads, gives a single entry per CDR3 protein. The repertoire has a few hundred thousand distinct CDR3 sequences, 13% to 15% of them found once; the top ten carry 0.44%. A remark on this clonotype: Its cognate antigen is unknown.

These data also formed part of another study, on yellow fever vaccine responses in identical twins.

The chain carries TRBV12-3 or TRBV12-4 and TRBJ1-2, with 9 bases aligning to TRBD1. The sequenced sample was CD4+ T cells sorted from blood. This clonotype was obtained from a woman younger than 30 in good health. The CDR3 region is CASSLTGTGMNYGYTF. For the CDR3, the DNA is TGTGCCAGCAGTTTGACTGGGACAGGGATGAACTATGGCTACACCTTC.